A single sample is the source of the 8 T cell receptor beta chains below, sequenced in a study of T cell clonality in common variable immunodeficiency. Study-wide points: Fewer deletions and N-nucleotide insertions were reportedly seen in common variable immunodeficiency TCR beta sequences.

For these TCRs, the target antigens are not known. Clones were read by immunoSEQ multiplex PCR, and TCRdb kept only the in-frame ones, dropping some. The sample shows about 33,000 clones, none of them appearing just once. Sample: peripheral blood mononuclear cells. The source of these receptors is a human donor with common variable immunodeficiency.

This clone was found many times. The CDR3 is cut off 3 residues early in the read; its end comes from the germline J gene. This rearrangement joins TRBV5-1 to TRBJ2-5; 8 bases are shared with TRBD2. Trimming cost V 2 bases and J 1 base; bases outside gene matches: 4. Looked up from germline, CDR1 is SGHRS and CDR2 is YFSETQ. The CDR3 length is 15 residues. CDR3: CASSFPAGAQETQYF. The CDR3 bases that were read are TGCGCCAGCAGCTTTCCAGCGGGGGCCCAAGAGACC.

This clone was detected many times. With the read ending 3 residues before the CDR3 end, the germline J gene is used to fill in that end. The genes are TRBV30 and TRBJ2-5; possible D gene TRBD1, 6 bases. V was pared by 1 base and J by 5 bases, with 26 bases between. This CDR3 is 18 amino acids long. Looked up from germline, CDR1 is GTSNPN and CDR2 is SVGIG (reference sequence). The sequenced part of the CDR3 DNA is TGTGCCTGGAGTGGAGGAAGGGTCAGGGGTGGTGTTAGGGAGACC. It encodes CAWSGGRVRGGVRET. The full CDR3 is CAWSGGRVRGGVRETQYF.

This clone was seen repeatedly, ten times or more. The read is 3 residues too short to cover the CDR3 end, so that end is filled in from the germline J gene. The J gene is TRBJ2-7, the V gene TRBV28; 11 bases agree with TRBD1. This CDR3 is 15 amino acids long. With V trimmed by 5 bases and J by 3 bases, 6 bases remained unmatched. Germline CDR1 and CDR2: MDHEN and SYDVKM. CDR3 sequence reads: CASSPPGTGGYEQYF. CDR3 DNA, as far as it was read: TGTGCCAGCAGTCCTCCCGGGACAGGGGGCTACGAG.

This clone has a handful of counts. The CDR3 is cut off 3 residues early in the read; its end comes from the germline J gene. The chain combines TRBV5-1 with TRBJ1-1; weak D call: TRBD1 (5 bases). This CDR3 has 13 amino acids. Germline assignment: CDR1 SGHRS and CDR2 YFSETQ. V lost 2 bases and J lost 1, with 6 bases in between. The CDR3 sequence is CASSLGENTEAFF. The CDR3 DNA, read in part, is TGCGCCAGCAGCTTAGGGGAGAACACTGAA.

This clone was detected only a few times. The DNA read from the CDR3 is TGTGCCAGCAGCTCCCAGGCAGGGAGGCATTCACCC. As protein: CASSSQAGRHSP. The full CDR3 protein reads CASSSQAGRHSPLHF. J is TRBJ1-6 and V is TRBV7-8, with a possible D match to TRBD1 (5 bases). The missing CDR3 end, 3 residues past where the read stops, is filled in from the germline J gene. Trimming stripped 4 bases from V and 8 bases from J, with 15 bases between. The germline V gene encodes CDR1 SGHVS and CDR2 FQNEAQ. This CDR3 spans 15 amino acids. Together with reference TRBV7-8 and TRBJ1-6, the CDR3 gives the full variable domain: GAGVSQSPRYKVAKRGQDVALRCDPISGHVSLFWYQQALGQGPEFLTYFQNEAQLDKSGLPSDRFFAERPEGSVSTLKIQRTQQEDSAVYLCASSSQAGRHSPLHFGNGTRLTVT.

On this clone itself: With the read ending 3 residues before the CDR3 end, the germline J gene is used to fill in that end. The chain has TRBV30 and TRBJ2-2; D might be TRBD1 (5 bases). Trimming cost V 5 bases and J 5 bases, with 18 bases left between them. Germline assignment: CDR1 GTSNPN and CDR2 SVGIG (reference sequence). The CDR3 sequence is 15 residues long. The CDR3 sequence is CAWVGEGVSTGELFF. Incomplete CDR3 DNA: TGTGCCTGGGTTGGGGAAGGGGTCTCTACCGGGGAG.

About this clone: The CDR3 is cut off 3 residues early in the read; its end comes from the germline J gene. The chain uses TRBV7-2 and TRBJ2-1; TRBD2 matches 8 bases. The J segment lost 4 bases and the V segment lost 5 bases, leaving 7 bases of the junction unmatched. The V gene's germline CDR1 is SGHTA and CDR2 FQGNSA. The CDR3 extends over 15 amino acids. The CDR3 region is CASSPRQRGYNEQFF. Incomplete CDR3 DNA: TGTGCCAGCAGCCCCCGCCAGCGGGGGTACAATGAG.

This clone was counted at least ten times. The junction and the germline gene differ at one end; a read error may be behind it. The sequenced CDR3 bases are TGCGCCAGCAGTCCCGGGACAGGGGATAGCAAGCAGCCC. Translated: CASSPGTGDSKQP. The entire CDR3 protein reads CASSPGTGDSKQPQHF. The V gene is TRBV5-1, the J gene TRBJ1-5; TRBD1 matches 10 bases. The sequenced fragment ends 3 residues before the CDR3 boundary, so the rest is inferred from the germline J gene. Germline V gene lookup returns CDR1 SGHRS and CDR2 YFSETQ. This CDR3 spans 16 amino acids. The whole variable domain, remainder taken from reference TRBV5-1 and TRBJ1-5, is KAGVTQTPRYLIKTRGQQVTLSCSPISGHRSVSWYQQTPGQGLQFLFEYFSETQRNKGNFPGRFSGRQFSNSRSEMNVSTLELGDSALYLCASSPGTGDSKQPQHFGDGTRLSIL.